The subject of this entry is one TCR beta chain. Its antigen is not known. Each cDNA molecule carried a unique molecular identifier. MiXCR, applied by TCRdb to the 5' RACE reads, yields one record per CDR3 protein. There are approximately 71,000 distinct CDR3 sequences in the sample; 9.5% to 15% occur only once, and around 2.9% lies in the top ten. These data come from a study of early T cells in non-severe SARS-CoV-2 infection. Study overall: Sequencing of unsorted whole blood was done on bulk RNA, leaving chains unpaired. Findings and limits, study-wide: The study's VDJdb matching favored anti-spike CD8 responses and missed private and CD4 specificities.

This CDR3 is built from 16 residues. Trimming removed 0 bases from V and 1 base from J, with 12 bases in between. Germline V gene data show CDR1 as SGDLS and CDR2 as YYNGEE. This clonotype originated in an adult who was a healthcare worker with PCR-confirmed SARS-CoV-2 infection or an uninfected control (not recorded which). The J gene is TRBJ2-3, the V gene TRBV9; the D is unclear. This material consisted of whole blood, taken at baseline. The CDR3 region is CASSVATGPGTDTQYF. CDR3 nucleotides: TGTGCCAGCAGCGTAGCCACCGGACCCGGCACAGATACGCAGTATTTT.